The text below deals with one T cell receptor (beta chain). The record originates from a study of blood T cell repertoires in COVID-19. About the research overall: There were acute and convalescent COVID-19 samples, and they came from the United States, Italy and Spain.

Germline CDR1 and CDR2: SNHLY and FYNNEI. The CDR3 length is 15 residues. Trimming removed 7 bases at V and 4 bases at J, with 17 bases between. In the source study's methods: By means of reference gene primer amplification, nucleated cell counts were estimated. Sequenced by immunoSEQ multiplex PCR; TCRdb stores in-frame clones only, minus some. V and J calls and clone size are as listed in that table; D and trimming were resolved from the DNA. The sample records approximately 280,000 clones, around nine tenths being singletons. Those enrolled, adults aged about 18 to 89 years, came from some 23 US areas. All recovered Cohort 3 donors got two negative PCRs, got clearance, or saw symptom resolution.

The rearrangement uses TRBV2 and TRBJ1-5, with D maybe TRBD1 (6 bases). This sequence originates from a woman in her thirties or forties who had recovered from COVID-19. The sequenced sample consisted of PBMCs or T cells enriched from blood (not recorded which). The DNA for the CDR3 is TGTGCCAGCACAGGGGACGGTGCGCCTAATCAGCCCCAGCATTTT. Translated, it gives CASTGDGAPNQPQHF.